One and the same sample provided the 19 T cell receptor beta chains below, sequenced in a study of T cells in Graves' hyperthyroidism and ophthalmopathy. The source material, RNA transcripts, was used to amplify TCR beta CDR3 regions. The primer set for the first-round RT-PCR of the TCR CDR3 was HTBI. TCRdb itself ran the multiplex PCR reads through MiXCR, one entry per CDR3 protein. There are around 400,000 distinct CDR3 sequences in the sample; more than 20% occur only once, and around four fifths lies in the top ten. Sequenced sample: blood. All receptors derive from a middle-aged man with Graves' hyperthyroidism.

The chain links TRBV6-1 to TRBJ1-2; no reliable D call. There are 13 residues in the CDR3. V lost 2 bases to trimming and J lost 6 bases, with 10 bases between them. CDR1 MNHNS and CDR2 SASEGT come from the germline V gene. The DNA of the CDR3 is TGTGCCAGCAGTGAATCCGGGGTAGATGGCTACACCTTC. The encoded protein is CASSESGVDGYTF.

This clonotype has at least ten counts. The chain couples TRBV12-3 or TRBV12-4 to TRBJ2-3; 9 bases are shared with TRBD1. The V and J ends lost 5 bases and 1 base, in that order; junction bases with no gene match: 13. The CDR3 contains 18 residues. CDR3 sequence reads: CASSTPGQGTAGTDTQYF. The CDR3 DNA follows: TGTGCCAGCAGTACCCCGGGACAGGGAACTGCGGGCACAGATACGCAGTATTTT.

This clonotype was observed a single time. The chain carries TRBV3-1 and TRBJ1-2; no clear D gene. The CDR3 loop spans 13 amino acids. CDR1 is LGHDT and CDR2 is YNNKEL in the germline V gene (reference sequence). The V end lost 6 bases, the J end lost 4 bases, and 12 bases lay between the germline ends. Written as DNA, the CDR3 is TGTGCCAGCAGGCGAAACGGGCCCTATGGCTACACCTTC. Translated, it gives CASRRNGPYGYTF.

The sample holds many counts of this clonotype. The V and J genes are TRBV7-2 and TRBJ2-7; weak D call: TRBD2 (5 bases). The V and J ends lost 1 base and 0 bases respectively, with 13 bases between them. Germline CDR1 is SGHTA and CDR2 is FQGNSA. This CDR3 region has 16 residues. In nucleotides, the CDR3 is TGTGCCAGCAGCTTAGGTCTAGCAGGAAACTCCTACGAGCAGTACTTC. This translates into CASSLGLAGNSYEQYF. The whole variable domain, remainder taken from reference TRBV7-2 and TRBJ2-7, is GAGVSQSPSNKVTEKGKDVELRCDPISGHTALYWYRQSLGQGLEFLIYFQGNSAPDKSGLPSDRFSAERTGGSVSTLTIQRTQQEDSAVYLCASSLGLAGNSYEQYFGPGTRLTVT.

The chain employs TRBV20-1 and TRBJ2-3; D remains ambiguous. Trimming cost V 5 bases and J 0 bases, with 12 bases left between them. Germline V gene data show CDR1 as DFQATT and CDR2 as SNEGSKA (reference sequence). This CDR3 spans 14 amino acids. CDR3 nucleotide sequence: TGCAGTGCTTTGGACCGAACTAGCACAGATACGCAGTATTTT. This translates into CSALDRTSTDTQYF.

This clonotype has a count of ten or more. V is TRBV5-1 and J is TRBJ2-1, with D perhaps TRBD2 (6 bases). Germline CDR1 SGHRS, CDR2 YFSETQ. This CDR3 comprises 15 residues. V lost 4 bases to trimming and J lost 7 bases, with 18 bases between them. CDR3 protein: CASSMVNGRLNEQFF. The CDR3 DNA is TGCGCCAGCAGCATGGTTAACGGGAGATTGAATGAGCAGTTCTTC.

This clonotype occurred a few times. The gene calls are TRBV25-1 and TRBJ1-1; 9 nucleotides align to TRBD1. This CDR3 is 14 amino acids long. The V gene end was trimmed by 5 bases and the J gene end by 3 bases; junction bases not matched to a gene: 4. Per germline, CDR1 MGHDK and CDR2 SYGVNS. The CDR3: CASSTDRGYTEAFF. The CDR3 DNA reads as TGTGCCAGCAGTACCGACAGGGGGTACACTGAAGCTTTCTTT.

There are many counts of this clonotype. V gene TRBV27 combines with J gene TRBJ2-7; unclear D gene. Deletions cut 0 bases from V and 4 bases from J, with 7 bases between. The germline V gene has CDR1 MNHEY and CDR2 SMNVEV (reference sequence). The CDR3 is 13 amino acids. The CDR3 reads CASSLSEKYEQYF. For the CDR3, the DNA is TGTGCCAGCAGTTTATCGGAGAAATACGAGCAGTACTTC.

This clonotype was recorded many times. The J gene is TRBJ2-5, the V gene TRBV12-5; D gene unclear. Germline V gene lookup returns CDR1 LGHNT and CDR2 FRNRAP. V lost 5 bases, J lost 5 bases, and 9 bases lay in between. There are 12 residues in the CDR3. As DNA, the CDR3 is TGTGCTAGTGGTGACGAAGTTGAGACCCAGTACTTC. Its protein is CASGDEVETQYF.

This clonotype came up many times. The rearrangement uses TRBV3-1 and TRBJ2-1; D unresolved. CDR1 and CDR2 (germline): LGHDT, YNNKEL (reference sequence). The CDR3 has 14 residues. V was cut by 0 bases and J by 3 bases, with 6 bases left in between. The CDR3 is CASSQDLGYNEQFF. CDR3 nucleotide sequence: TGTGCCAGCAGCCAAGACCTCGGCTACAATGAGCAGTTCTTC.

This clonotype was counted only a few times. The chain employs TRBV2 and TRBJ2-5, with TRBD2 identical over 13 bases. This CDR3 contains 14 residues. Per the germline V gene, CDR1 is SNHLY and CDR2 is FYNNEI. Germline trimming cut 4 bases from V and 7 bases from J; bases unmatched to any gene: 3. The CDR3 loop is CASSVRTSGRTQYF. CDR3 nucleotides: TGTGCCAGCAGTGTTCGGACTAGCGGGAGGACCCAGTACTTC.

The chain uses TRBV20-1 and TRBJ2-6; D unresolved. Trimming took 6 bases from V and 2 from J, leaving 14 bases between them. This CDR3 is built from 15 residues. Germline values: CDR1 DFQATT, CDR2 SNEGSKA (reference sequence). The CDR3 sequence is CSATTKAPGANVLTF. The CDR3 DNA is TGCAGTGCAACGACGAAGGCTCCTGGGGCCAACGTCCTGACTTTC.

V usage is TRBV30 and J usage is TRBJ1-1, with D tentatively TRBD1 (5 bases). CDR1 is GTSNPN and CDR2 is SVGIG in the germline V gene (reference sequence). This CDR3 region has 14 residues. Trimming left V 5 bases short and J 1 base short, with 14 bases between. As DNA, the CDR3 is TGTGCCTGGGGGGACGGGACGGGGAACACTGAAGCTTTCTTT. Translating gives CAWGDGTGNTEAFF. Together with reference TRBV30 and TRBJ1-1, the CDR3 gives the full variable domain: SQTIHQWPATLVQPVGSPLSLECTVEGTSNPNLYWYRQAAGRGLQLLFYSVGIGQISSEVPQNLSASRPQDRQFILSSKKLLLSDSGFYLCAWGDGTGNTEAFFGQGTRLTVV.

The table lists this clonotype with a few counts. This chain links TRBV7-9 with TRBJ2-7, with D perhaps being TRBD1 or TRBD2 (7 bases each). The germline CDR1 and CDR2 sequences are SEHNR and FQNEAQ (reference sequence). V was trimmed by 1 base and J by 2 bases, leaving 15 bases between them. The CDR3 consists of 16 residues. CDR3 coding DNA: TGTGCCAGCAGCTTAGTTGGGGGGGACAGACCCTACGAGCAGTACTTC. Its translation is CASSLVGGDRPYEQYF.

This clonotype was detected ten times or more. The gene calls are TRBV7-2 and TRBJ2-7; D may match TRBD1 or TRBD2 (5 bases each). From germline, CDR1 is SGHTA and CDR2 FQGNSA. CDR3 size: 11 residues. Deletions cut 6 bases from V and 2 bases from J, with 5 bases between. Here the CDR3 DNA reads TGTGCCAGCAGGGGGGCCTACGAGCAGTACTTC. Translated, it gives CASRGAYEQYF.

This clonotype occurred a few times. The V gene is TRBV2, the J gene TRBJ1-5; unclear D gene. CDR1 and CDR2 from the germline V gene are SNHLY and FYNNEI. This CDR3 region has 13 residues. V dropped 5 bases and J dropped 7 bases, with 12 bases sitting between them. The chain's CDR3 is CASSLYQEQPQHF. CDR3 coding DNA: TGTGCCAGCAGTCTTTACCAGGAACAGCCCCAGCATTTT.

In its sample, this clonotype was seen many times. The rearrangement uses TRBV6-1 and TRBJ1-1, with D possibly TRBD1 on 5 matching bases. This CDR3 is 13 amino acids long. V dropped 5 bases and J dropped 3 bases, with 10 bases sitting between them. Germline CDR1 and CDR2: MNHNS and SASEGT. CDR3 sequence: CASSRQGDTEAFF. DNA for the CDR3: TGTGCCAGCAGTAGGCAAGGGGACACTGAAGCTTTCTTT.

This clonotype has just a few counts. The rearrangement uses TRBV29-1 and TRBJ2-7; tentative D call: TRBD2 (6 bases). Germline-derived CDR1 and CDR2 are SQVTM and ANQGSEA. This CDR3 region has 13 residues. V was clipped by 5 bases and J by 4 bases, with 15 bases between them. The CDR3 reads CSVRRDFQYEQYF. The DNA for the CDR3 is TGCAGCGTTCGTCGGGACTTCCAATACGAGCAGTACTTC.

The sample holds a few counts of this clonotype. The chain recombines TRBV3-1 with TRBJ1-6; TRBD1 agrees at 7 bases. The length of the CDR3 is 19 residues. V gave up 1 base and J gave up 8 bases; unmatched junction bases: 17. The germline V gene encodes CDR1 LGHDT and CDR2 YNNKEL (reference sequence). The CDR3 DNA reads TGTGCCAGCAGCCAAGGATACAGGGGAAGGCCCGATGGGGATTCACCCCTCCACTTT. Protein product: CASSQGYRGRPDGDSPLHF.